This is a list of T cell receptor beta chains from one sample in a study of shared clonotypes between healthy human individuals. Assay used: immunoSEQ multiplex PCR; TCRdb lists only in-frame clones, some missing. The sample consists of around 510,000 clones, approximately 95% of them appearing once. Specimen: naive CD4+ T cells sorted from blood. The receptor source for this set is a woman aged 25-40 years in good health. Both conserved end residues are part of each CDR3. A D gene is named only where the DNA matches it firmly. Not all rows give a size; the values are once, few, many and, for expanded clones, a class.

>TRBD1|TRBV7-9|.|TRBJ1-1
CASSLNGQGNLF
TGTGCCAGCAGCCTAAACGGACAGGGTAATCTCTTT
>.|TRBV18|.|TRBJ2-3
CASSLRGTDTQYF
TGTGCCAGCTCATTGAGAGGCACAGATACGCAGTATTTT
>.|TRBV5-1|.|TRBJ1-2
CASSLVVDYGYTF
TGCGCCAGCAGCTTGGTAGTAGACTATGGCTACACCTTC
>TRBD2|TRBV27|.|TRBJ2-7
CASRRLADTYEQYF
TGTGCCAGCAGAAGACTAGCGGACACCTACGAGCAGTACTTC
>.|TRBV2|once|TRBJ2-2
CASSSTRPKNTGELFF
TGTGCCAGCAGTTCGACTAGACCTAAGAACACCGGGGAGCTGTTTTTT
>TRBD2|TRBV11-2|.|TRBJ2-3
CASSLVGWASGITDTQYF
TGTGCCAGCAGCTTAGTAGGGTGGGCTAGCGGGATCACAGATACGCAGTATTTT
>.|TRBV6-5|.|TRBJ2-6
CASSYSRIGANVLTF
TGTGCCAGCAGTTACTCGAGAATTGGGGCCAACGTCCTGACTTTC
>.|TRBV19|.|TRBJ2-2
CASSIAPFKGGELFF
TGTGCCAGTAGTATCGCCCCATTTAAGGGAGGGGAGCTGTTTTTT
>.|TRBV10-3|.|TRBJ2-5
CAISESGHPQETQYF
TGTGCCATCAGTGAGTCGGGACACCCCCAAGAGACCCAGTACTTC
>TRBD1|TRBV2|.|TRBJ1-4
CASSERGTGGEKLFF
TGTGCCAGCAGTGAAAGGGGGACAGGGGGCGAAAAACTGTTTTTT
>.|TRBV2|.|TRBJ1-5
CASRGTNSNQPQHF
TGTGCCAGCAGGGGGACAAATAGCAATCAGCCCCAGCATTTT
>.|TRBV6-4|.|TRBJ2-3
CASSDESNTDTQYF
TGTGCCAGCAGTGATGAGAGCAACACAGATACGCAGTATTTT
>.|TRBV19|.|TRBJ2-7
CASSGLSYEQYF
TGTGCCAGTAGTGGACTATCCTACGAGCAGTACTTC
>.|TRBV7-9|.|TRBJ2-3
CASSYAYSTDTQYF
TGTGCCAGCAGCTACGCGTACAGCACAGATACGCAGTATTTT
>TRBD1|TRBV7-2|once|TRBJ1-5
CASSLALDRVDQPQHF
TGTGCCAGCAGCTTAGCTCTGGACAGGGTCGACCAGCCCCAGCATTTT
>.|TRBV29-1|.|TRBJ2-1
CSVARSFSYNEQFF
TGCAGCGTGGCCAGGAGCTTCTCCTACAATGAGCAGTTCTTC
>.|TRBV4-1|few|TRBJ1-3
CASSQDPGIQRNTIYF
TGCGCCAGCAGCCAAGATCCCGGGATTCAGCGAAACACCATATATTTT
>TRBD1|TRBV10-2|.|TRBJ2-5
CASRGTGKTQYF
TGCGCCAGCAGGGGGACAGGGAAGACCCAGTACTTC
>.|TRBV19|.|TRBJ2-1
CASSSPGSRNEQFF
TGTGCCAGTAGTAGTCCCGGCAGTAGGAATGAGCAGTTCTTC
>TRBD1|TRBV28|.|TRBJ1-5
CASSTQGQGHQPQHF
TGTGCCAGCAGTACCCAGGGACAGGGCCATCAGCCCCAGCATTTT
>.|TRBV30|.|TRBJ2-7
CAWNPNWASRTYEQYF
TGTGCCTGGAACCCTAACTGGGCTAGCAGAACCTACGAGCAGTACTTC
>.|TRBV28|.|TRBJ1-5
CASRSHGGFTQPQHF
TGTGCCAGCAGGTCCCACGGAGGGTTCACTCAGCCCCAGCATTTT
>.|TRBV11-3|.|TRBJ2-7
CASSLSYPSYEQYF
TGTGCCAGCAGCTTATCTTACCCCTCCTACGAGCAGTACTTC
>.|TRBV5-4|.|TRBJ2-7
CASSLAAGGEQYF
TGTGCCAGCAGCTTGGCGGCTGGTGGCGAGCAGTACTTC
>.|TRBV25-1|once|TRBJ2-2
CASSVGAGELFF
TGTGCCAGCAGTGTAGGGGCCGGGGAGCTGTTTTTT
>TRBD2|TRBV7-9|.|TRBJ2-7
CASSGYERENEQYF
TGTGCCAGCAGCGGATATGAGCGGGAGAACGAGCAGTACTTC
>.|TRBV2|once|TRBJ1-2
CASSVLQGRWEYGYTF
TGTGCCAGCAGTGTATTACAGGGCCGGTGGGAATATGGCTACACCTTC
>TRBD1|TRBV7-2|few|TRBJ1-2
CASSFRDRARGYTF
TGTGCCAGCAGCTTCAGAGACAGGGCCAGGGGCTACACCTTC
>.|TRBV5-1|.|TRBJ1-1
CASCPGGNTEAFF
TGCGCCAGCTGCCCGGGGGGGAACACTGAAGCTTTCTTT
>.|TRBV7-8|once|TRBJ2-3
CASSRKPIAQSTDTQYF
TGTGCCAGCAGCCGAAAACCGATAGCACAGAGCACAGATACGCAGTATTTT
>.|TRBV19|.|TRBJ2-1
CASSPALRGEQFF
TGTGCCAGTAGTCCCGCTCTTAGGGGTGAGCAGTTCTTC
>.|TRBV29-1|.|TRBJ2-7
CSVVLRFSYEQYF
TGCAGCGTAGTTTTACGGTTCTCCTACGAGCAGTACTTC
>.|TRBV9|once|TRBJ2-3
CASSINTDTQYF
TGTGCCAGCAGCATAAACACGGATACGCAGTATTTT
>.|TRBV19|.|TRBJ2-1
CASSMLPRRRDNEQFF
TGTGCCAGTAGTATGCTTCCACGGCGGAGAGACAATGAGCAGTTCTTC
>.|TRBV14|.|TRBJ1-5
CASSQGPLDQPQHF
TGTGCCAGCAGCCAAGGACCATTAGATCAGCCCCAGCATTTT
>TRBD2|TRBV5-1|.|TRBJ2-1
CASSFQGLAVNEQFF
TGCGCCAGCAGCTTCCAAGGACTAGCGGTTAATGAGCAGTTCTTC
>.|TRBV25-1|.|TRBJ2-7
CATATASYEQYF
TGTGCCACCGCGACGGCTTCCTACGAGCAGTACTTC
>.|TRBV28|.|TRBJ1-6
CASTPLSYNSPLHF
TGTGCCAGCACCCCGCTCTCCTATAATTCACCCCTCCACTTT
>.|TRBV28|.|TRBJ1-1
CASSLTPPNTEAFF
TGTGCCAGCAGTCTGACTCCTCCGAACACTGAAGCTTTCTTT
>.|TRBV29-1|.|TRBJ2-2
CSARAVGTGELFF
TGCAGCGCCCGGGCCGTGGGCACCGGGGAGCTGTTTTTT
>.|TRBV11-2|.|TRBJ2-7
CASSPNSYEQYF
TGTGCCAGCAGCCCGAACAGCTACGAGCAGTACTTC